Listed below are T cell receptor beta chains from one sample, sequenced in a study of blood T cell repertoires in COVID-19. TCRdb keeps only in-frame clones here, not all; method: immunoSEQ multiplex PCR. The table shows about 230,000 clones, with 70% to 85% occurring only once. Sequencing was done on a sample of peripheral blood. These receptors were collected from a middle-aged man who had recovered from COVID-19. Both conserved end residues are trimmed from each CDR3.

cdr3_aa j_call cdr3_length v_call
AWKVFRGMDTQY TRBJ2-3 12 TRBV30
AWSVSGGRYNEQF TRBJ2-1 13 TRBV30
ATSDPRATGELF TRBJ2-2 12 TRBV24-1
ASSPQSASLPRGEQF TRBJ2-1 15 TRBV18
ASMGAGGFTGELF TRBJ2-2 13 TRBV19
ASSPGTAGWNGQF TRBJ2-1 13 TRBV7-9
ASSASRTGYT TRBJ1-2 10 TRBV25-1
ASSLGRGVVNTEAF TRBJ1-1 14 TRBV5-4
ASSLYGSLTYEQY TRBJ2-7 13 TRBV7-2
ASSAGLAGGLEQY TRBJ2-7 13 TRBV5-1
ASSIVIRAEQY TRBJ2-7 11 TRBV19
ASSPTGQGLADTQY TRBJ2-3 14 TRBV19
ASSHRAGDIEY TRBJ2-3 11 TRBV14
ASSDGGEYEQY TRBJ2-7 11 TRBV6-1
ASSQGAGTSGGAVETQY TRBJ2-5 17 TRBV4-3
ASNPPAGAMSTDTQY TRBJ2-3 15 TRBV2
ASSSKTSGSWVTGELF TRBJ2-2 16 TRBV7-9
ASTQGAGEQY TRBJ2-7 10 TRBV6-5
ASSHYLGVSRENIQY TRBJ2-4 15 TRBV6-2/TRBV6-3
AISATGAYEQY TRBJ2-7 11 TRBV10-3
ASSLGAIEQY TRBJ2-7 10 TRBV5-4
ASSLGLRDLYQETQY TRBJ2-5 15 TRBV6-2/TRBV6-3
ASSIGQGNTEAF TRBJ1-1 12 TRBV19
ASSENIGGYQETQY TRBJ2-5 14 TRBV2
ASGETGNQPQH TRBJ1-5 11 TRBV12-5
ATQDSTNTGELF TRBJ2-2 12 TRBV10-3
ASSLEGHSGTEAF TRBJ1-1 13 TRBV7-9
ASRSDRDEKLF TRBJ1-4 11 TRBV6-5
ASSQALGGADTQY TRBJ2-3 13 TRBV4-3
ASSQGWDSDYEQY TRBJ2-7 13 TRBV4-3
ASSKLVIRTDTQY TRBJ2-3 13 TRBV11-2
ASSDRTGVAGELF TRBJ2-2 13 TRBV10-1
ASSLEGESYEQY TRBJ2-7 12 TRBV5-1
ASSPDRLASVKAF TRBJ1-1 13 TRBV6-2/TRBV6-3
AGGGTAGVLYGYT TRBJ1-2 13 TRBV6-5
ASSERTGNNNSPLH TRBJ1-6 14 TRBV6-1
ASSVVGNSPLH TRBJ1-6 11 TRBV9
ASSKTGGDTQY TRBJ2-3 11 TRBV18
ASSWNDRAEETQY TRBJ2-5 13 TRBV5-1
ASSPPGTGELF TRBJ2-2 11 TRBV7-9
ASSFSTYEQY TRBJ2-7 10 TRBV12-3/TRBV12-4
ALGGSGNQPQH TRBJ1-5 11 TRBV30
ASSPNRDRLPPQH TRBJ1-5 13 TRBV5-8